Shown below are 3 T cell receptor beta chains from a single sample sequenced in a study of blood T cell repertoires in COVID-19. Measured with immunoSEQ multiplex PCR; TCRdb has only the in-frame clones, and not every one. The profile shows about 310,000 clones, 87% of them singletons. The sequencing input was PBMCs or T cells enriched from blood (not recorded which). All receptors come from a woman aged 18-35 years who had recovered from COVID-19.

This clone was picked up one time. The chain employs TRBV18 and TRBJ1-2; 8 bases match TRBD1. This CDR3 is 15 amino acids long. With V trimmed by 3 bases and J by 6 bases, 9 bases remained unmatched. CDR1 is KGHSH and CDR2 is LQKENI in the germline V gene. This CDR3 reads CASSPDPGGFNGYTF. CDR3 DNA: TGTGCCAGCTCACCCGATCCAGGGGGCTTTAATGGCTACACCTTC. The variable domain in full, completed from reference TRBV18 and TRBJ1-2, reads NAGVMQNPRHLVRRRGQEARLRCSPMKGHSHVYWYRQLPEEGLKFMVYLQKENIIDESGMPKERFSAEFPKEGPSILRIQQVVRGDSAAYFCASSPDPGGFNGYTFGSGTRLTVV.

The genes are TRBV28 and TRBJ2-7; perhaps TRBD2 as D (6 bases). The CDR3 length is 18 residues. The germline gives CDR1 MDHEN, CDR2 SYDVKM. The V end lost 2 bases, the J end lost 1 base, and 21 bases lay between the germline ends. DNA of the CDR3: TGTGCCAGCAGTTTAAGGGGAAGGGAGGTGGGCCAGTCCTACGAGCAGTACTTC. Its translation is CASSLRGREVGQSYEQYF.

This clone appeared a single time. V is TRBV2 and J is TRBJ1-5, with TRBD1 matching over 7 bases. Per the germline V gene, CDR1 is SNHLY and CDR2 is FYNNEI. The CDR3 totals 14 residues. Unmatched junction bases numbered 11, after V lost 6 bases and J lost 9 bases. CDR3 loop: CASREKGAITPQHF. The DNA for the CDR3 is TGTGCCAGCAGGGAGAAGGGGGCAATCACGCCCCAGCATTTT.